This T cell receptor beta chain was captured by sequencing in a study of OX40 agonist ivuxolimab in advanced cancers. Study-level points and caveats: Specificity for antigen went undetermined in the expanded peripheral T cells. At 0.1 to 3.0 mg/kg, clonal expansion of CD4+ and CD8+ blood T cells had occurred by week 6.

Germline V gene sequence: CDR1 WSHSY, CDR2 SAAADI. Trimming stripped 7 bases from V and 0 bases from J, with 9 bases between. The CDR3 loop spans 13 amino acids. About this clone: Its target is unknown.

Sequencing used immunoSEQ multiplex PCR; TCRdb keeps in-frame clones, though not all of them. The data contain about 32,000 clones, more than 75% of them singletons. This clonotype was sampled from an adult with an advanced solid tumor such as melanoma, head and neck, liver or kidney cancer. The chain joins TRBV10-2 to TRBJ1-1; D remains ambiguous. The sample was CD4+ or CD8+ T cells sorted from blood, taken in a trial of the OX40 agonist ivuxolimab. The CDR3 DNA follows: TGCGCCAGCAAGGGCAGCTTGAACACTGAAGCTTTCTTT. Its protein is CASKGSLNTEAFF.